A selection of T cell receptor beta chains follows, all from one sample in a study of vaccination and CD4 T cells after COVID-19. Their recognized antigens are unknown. TCRdb analysed the PCR reads with MiXCR anew, one entry per CDR3 protein. There are a few thousand distinct CDR3 sequences in the sample; 45% to 60% occur only once, and approximately 31% lies in the top ten. Sequenced: CD4+ T cells from blood, cultured in vitro. Every receptor here comes from a human donor who had recovered from COVID-19. Both conserved end residues are part of each CDR3. The D gene is left open where the match is weak. A clone size is listed for some rows: how often the clone was seen (once, few, many), or a class if it is expanded.

V,D,J,size,DNA,CDR3
TRBV7-9,TRBD1,TRBJ2-5,few,TGTGCCAGCAGCTCTACTTCCGGGACAGGGGAGACCCAGTACTTC,CASSSTSGTGETQYF
TRBV4-2,TRBD1,TRBJ2-7,-,TGTGCCAGCAGCCAGGGACAGGGGTCCCCCTACGAGCAGTACTTC,CASSQGQGSPYEQYF
TRBV19,-,TRBJ1-6,few,TGTGCCAGTAGTATTGGCAGGGAGGATAATTCACCCCTCCACTTT,CASSIGREDNSPLHF
TRBV18,-,TRBJ2-2,-,TGTGCCAGCTCACCACCGAGGGGGGGGCCTTCCACCGGGGAGCTGTTTTTT,CASSPPRGGPSTGELFF
TRBV11-3,TRBD2,TRBJ2-3,-,TGTGCCAGCAGCTTAGGTTCTAGCGGGGGGCCGAGCACAGATACGCAGTATTTT,CASSLGSSGGPSTDTQYF
TRBV6-1,-,TRBJ1-5,-,TGTGCCAGCAGATCCGGGACGTCCTATAGCAATCAGCCCCAGCATTTT,CASRSGTSYSNQPQHF
TRBV5-1,TRBD2,TRBJ2-7,-,TGCGCCAGCAGCTTGGCCAATCTAGCGGACTCCTACGAGCAGTACTTC,CASSLANLADSYEQYF
TRBV18,TRBD1,TRBJ1-1,large,TGTGCCAGCTCACCGGGACAGGGGAACACTGAAGCTTTCTTT,CASSPGQGNTEAFF
TRBV15,-,TRBJ2-3,-,TGTGCCACCAGCGAAATCAGGGGATTCCCAGATACGCAGTATTTT,CATSEIRGFPDTQYF
TRBV30,-,TRBJ1-2,-,TGCGCCTGGACGCCCGGACCGGGACATCATTACACCTTC,CAWTPGPGHHYTF
TRBV7-9,-,TRBJ2-5,once,TGTGCCACGGAGGGCCTAGGGGAGACCCAGTACTTC,CATEGLGETQYF
TRBV6-1,TRBD1,TRBJ1-2,few,TGTGCCAGCAGTCCGTCGACAGGGGGGGGAAGGTATGGCTACACCTTC,CASSPSTGGGRYGYTF
TRBV12-3/TRBV12-4,-,TRBJ1-6,-,TGTGCCAGCAGTGCCGGGATCGCCCTTGTTGAGGCCCGAGCACCCCTCCACTTT,CASSAGIALVEARAPLHF
TRBV11-1,-,TRBJ2-2,-,TGTGCCAGCAGCTTATCAGGGGTCCTGGGGGAGCTGTTTTTT,CASSLSGVLGELFF
TRBV20-1,-,TRBJ1-6,-,TGCAGCGTGGGAGTGAATAATTCACCCCTCCACTTT,CSVGVNNSPLHF
TRBV20-1,-,TRBJ1-4,-,TGCAGTGCAAGAGTTTTGGGGGGCGCAGGAACTAATGAAAAACTGTTTTTT,CSARVLGGAGTNEKLFF
TRBV11-1,-,TRBJ2-5,-,TGTGCCAGCAGCTTAGCGCTGTGGGCGCAAGAGACCCAGTACTTC,CASSLALWAQETQYF
TRBV2,TRBD1,TRBJ1-2,few,TGTGCCAGCAGCGGGGACAGTCCTAACTATGGCTACACCTTC,CASSGDSPNYGYTF
TRBV20-1,TRBD2,TRBJ2-7,few,TGCAGTGCTAGTCTTCTAGCGGGAGTCGGCGAGCAGTACTTC,CSASLLAGVGEQYF
TRBV6-1,-,TRBJ1-5,-,TGTGCCAGCAGGGTAGGGTACAATCAGCCCCAGCATTTT,CASRVGYNQPQHF
TRBV19,-,TRBJ2-2,few,TGTGCCAGTAGTGACATCTCGGGGTCCACCGGGGAGCTGTTTTTT,CASSDISGSTGELFF
TRBV20-1,TRBD1,TRBJ2-2,few,TGCAGTGCTAGAGGACGTGGACAGGGTCCCGGGGAGCTGTTTTTT,CSARGRGQGPGELFF
TRBV20-1,TRBD1,TRBJ1-2,few,TGCAGTGCTAAAAGGACAGGGGTGGACTATGGCTACACCTTC,CSAKRTGVDYGYTF
TRBV20-1,-,TRBJ1-2,few,TGCAGTGCTAGACCGCCACAAGGCTGGGGCTACACCTTC,CSARPPQGWGYTF
TRBV6-5,-,TRBJ2-3,few,TGTGCCAGCAGTTCCTCGACCGCCATTCGCACAGATACGCAGTATTTT,CASSSSTAIRTDTQYF
TRBV29-1,TRBD2,TRBJ2-1,few,TGCAGCGGAGGGCCGGCTAGCGGGGGAGCACGTAACAATGAGCAGTTCTTC,CSGGPASGGARNNEQFF
TRBV20-1,-,TRBJ1-6,-,TGCAGTGCTAGAGATCGGGTCAGGGGAGAGTCACCCCTCCACTTT,CSARDRVRGESPLHF
TRBV20-1,TRBD1,TRBJ1-2,few,TGCAGTGCTAAGACAGGGGGGGGCTATGGCTACACCTTC,CSAKTGGGYGYTF
TRBV20-1,TRBD2,TRBJ2-7,few,TGCAGTGCTGGGCCGGGACTAGCGGCCCTGGGGCAGTACTTC,CSAGPGLAALGQYF
TRBV21-1,-,TRBJ2-7,-,TGTGCCAGCAGCAAGGGACTAGCGGCTTACGAGCAGTACTTC,CASSKGLAAYEQYF
TRBV7-3,-,TRBJ1-6,-,TGTGCCAGCAGCTTCTCGGGGATTAATTCACCCCTCCACTTT,CASSFSGINSPLHF
TRBV2,-,TRBJ1-6,-,TGTGCCAGCAACCCGGGTGGGGGGCTTGATTCACCCCTCCACTTT,CASNPGGGLDSPLHF
TRBV12-3/TRBV12-4,-,TRBJ2-1,-,TGTGCCAGCAGTCCAGGGGTATACAATGAGCAGTTCTTC,CASSPGVYNEQFF
TRBV19,-,TRBJ2-3,few,TGTGGTACACAGGGACGCACAGATACGCAGTATTTT,CGTQGRTDTQYF
TRBV5-1,-,TRBJ1-2,-,TGCGCCAGCAGCTTGGACGCGGTGAGTGGCTACACCTTC,CASSLDAVSGYTF
TRBV5-4,-,TRBJ1-6,few,TGTGCCAGCAGCTTGACGTCGGTCCGTACACGAAGATCACCCCTCCACTTT,CASSLTSVRTRRSPLHF
TRBV10-3,-,TRBJ1-1,-,TGTGCCATCAGTCGACAGATAGGAAACACTGAAGCTTTCTTT,CAISRQIGNTEAFF
TRBV2,-,TRBJ2-1,few,TGTGCCAGCACCGACGTAGGGCGGGCCCGCTATGAGCAGTTCTTC,CASTDVGRARYEQFF
TRBV10-3,-,TRBJ2-1,-,TGTGCCATCAGTGAGTCGACTCGAGGAGGGCAGTTCTTC,CAISESTRGGQFF
TRBV5-1,-,TRBJ2-1,medium-sized,TGCGCCAGCAGCGTACAGGGACGGATCAATGAGCAGTTCTTC,CASSVQGRINEQFF
TRBV7-3,TRBD2,TRBJ2-1,-,TGTGCCAGCAGCGTTTCTAGCGGTAGCTCCTACAATGAGCAGTTCTTC,CASSVSSGSSYNEQFF
TRBV19,-,TRBJ1-5,-,TGTGCCAGTAGTCCCAGGGGCAGGCCTGGCAATCAGCCCCAGCATTTT,CASSPRGRPGNQPQHF
TRBV10-3,-,TRBJ2-7,-,TGTGCCATCAGTGAGCGACAGCTACTACTCGATTCCTACGAGCAGTACTTC,CAISERQLLLDSYEQYF
TRBV15,-,TRBJ1-5,medium-sized,TGTGCCACCAGCAGTAGACAGATCGGTCAGCCCCAGCATTTT,CATSSRQIGQPQHF
TRBV5-1,-,TRBJ2-5,-,TGCGCCAGCGAACTTTTGGGAACTCAAGAGACCCAGTACTTC,CASELLGTQETQYF
TRBV6-1,TRBD1,TRBJ1-5,few,TGTGCCAGCAGGCGTACAGGGGGCCCCAATCAGCCCCAGCATTTT,CASRRTGGPNQPQHF
TRBV20-1,TRBD2,TRBJ2-1,-,TGCAGTGCTAGAGATCAGCTAGCGGGAGACTACAATGAGCAGTTCTTC,CSARDQLAGDYNEQFF
TRBV2,TRBD1,TRBJ1-2,few,TGTGCCAGCTATCAGCTCAGGGGGCGGGATGGCTACACCTTC,CASYQLRGRDGYTF
TRBV20-1,TRBD2,TRBJ2-3,-,TGCAGTGCCGCCGGACTAGCGGGTGCCGCAGATACGCAGTATTTT,CSAAGLAGAADTQYF
TRBV18,-,TRBJ1-2,-,TGTGCCAGCTCACCTAGGTCAGCGGCAACTTATGGCTACACCTTC,CASSPRSAATYGYTF
TRBV4-2,-,TRBJ1-2,-,TGTGCCAGCAGCCAAGATCTGGGACCTCGAAACTATGGCTACACCTTC,CASSQDLGPRNYGYTF
TRBV30,TRBD2,TRBJ2-7,-,TGTGCCTGCTTAGCGGGGCTCTACGAGCAGTACTTC,CACLAGLYEQYF
TRBV15,-,TRBJ2-5,-,TGTGCCACCAGCAGAGCACCTCACCACCAAGAGACCCAGTACTTC,CATSRAPHHQETQYF
TRBV5-4,TRBD1,TRBJ1-3,few,TGTGCCAGCAGCTTGGAAGGGGGCACTGGAAACACCATATATTTT,CASSLEGGTGNTIYF
TRBV19,-,TRBJ1-2,-,TGTGCCTCCAAACGGGACACTCATAACTATGGCTACACCTTC,CASKRDTHNYGYTF
TRBV7-6,TRBD2,TRBJ2-5,few,TGTGCCAGCAGCTTAAGCCTAGCGGGGGAAGAAGCTAGGGAGACCCAGTACTTC,CASSLSLAGEEARETQYF
TRBV7-3,TRBD2,TRBJ2-1,-,TGTGCCAGCAGCTTAATCGGCGGGGGTTCCGATGAGCAGTTCTTC,CASSLIGGGSDEQFF
TRBV4-3,-,TRBJ1-5,once,TGCGCCAGCAGCCAAGTTCGGGGGGCAAATCAGCCCCAGCATTTT,CASSQVRGANQPQHF